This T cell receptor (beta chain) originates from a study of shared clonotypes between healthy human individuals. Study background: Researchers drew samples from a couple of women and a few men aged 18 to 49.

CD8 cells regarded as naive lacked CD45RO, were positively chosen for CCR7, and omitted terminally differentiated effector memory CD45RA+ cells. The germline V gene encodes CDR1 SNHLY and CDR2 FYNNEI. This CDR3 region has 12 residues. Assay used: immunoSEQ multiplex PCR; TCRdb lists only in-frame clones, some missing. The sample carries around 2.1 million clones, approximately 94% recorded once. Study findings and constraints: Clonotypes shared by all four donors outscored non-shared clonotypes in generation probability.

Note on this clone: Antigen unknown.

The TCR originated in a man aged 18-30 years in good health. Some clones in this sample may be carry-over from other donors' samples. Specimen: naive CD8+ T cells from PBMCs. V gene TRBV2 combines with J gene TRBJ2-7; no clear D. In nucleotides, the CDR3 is TGTTGCAGCCTCGATCCAACCGCCGAGCAGTACTTC. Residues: CCSLDPTAEQYF.